The text below deals with one T cell receptor (beta chain). Its antigen is not identified. There are 13 residues in the CDR3. The V gene's germline CDR1 is SNHLY and CDR2 FYNNEI. With 7 bases removed from V and 1 base from J, the gap between germline ends came to 9 bases. The data stem from a study of T cell responses to AZD1222 COVID-19 vaccine. General observations from the study: The CD4 TCRs associated with vaccination extended across spike and predominated at 160-218 and 743-854. Targets within unmutated variant regions were reportedly found for nearly half of spike-specific TCRs.

Sequencing used immunoSEQ multiplex PCR; TCRdb keeps in-frame clones, though not all of them. The sample yields fewer than 140,000 clones, 90% seen once. The material sequenced was peripheral blood, taken 28 days after the second AZD1222 dose. The TCR comes from an adult who received the AZD1222 COVID-19 vaccine. The V and J genes are TRBV2 and TRBJ2-3; unclear D gene. The CDR3 coding sequence is TGTGCCAGCACTAATCAAGGCACAGATACGCAGTATTTT. Translated: CASTNQGTDTQYF.